The 21 T cell receptor beta chains reported below all come from one sample, sequenced in a study of shared clonotypes between healthy human individuals (dated by TCRdb to about 2020). Libraries were built with the immunoSEQ multiplex PCR assay. Imported from immuneACCESS, the table was reduced by TCRdb to in-frame sequences with V and J called. These copies leave out some clones; in studies compared against another copy, an unresolved V gene accounts for under half, and the cause of the remainder is not known. A total of 850,000 to 1,200,000 clones appear in this sample, about 70% of them only once. About 1.5% of the sample goes to the ten largest clones. Source material: memory CD4+ T cells sorted from blood. The cell subset or site label for this specimen denotes: CD45RA-negative fraction. These receptor sequences come from a man aged 18 to 29 in good health.

This chain links TRBV19 with TRBJ2-1, with 9 positions matching TRBD1. CDR3 length equals 15 residues. Germline values: CDR1 LNHDA, CDR2 SQIVND (reference sequence). V shed 11 bases and J 5 bases; nucleotides not matched to a gene: 13. CDR3 DNA sequence: TGTGCCTCGGGAAATGACAGGGGGACCCACAATGAGCAGTTCTTC. Its translation is CASGNDRGTHNEQFF.

The chain employs TRBV19 and TRBJ2-1; 11 bases line up with TRBD2. Germline V CDR1 and CDR2: LNHDA, SQIVND (reference sequence). J was trimmed by 6 bases and V by 5 bases; bases with no gene match: 6. The CDR3 is made up of 15 amino acids. The CDR3: CASSVSGGALNEQFF. DNA of the CDR3: TGTGCCAGTAGTGTTAGCGGGGGGGCTCTCAATGAGCAGTTCTTC.

The chain employs TRBV1 and TRBJ2-1; TRBD2, the table's D call, lacks a check against the DNA. TRBV1 is deemed a pseudogene. The CDR3 length is 15 residues. In DNA form, the CDR3 reads TGCACCAGCAGCCAAGATCAACTAGCTGGGAATGAGCAGTTCTTC. Its translation is CTSSQDQLAGNEQFF.

About this clone: Other DNA sequences from this sample encode an identical CDR3 as well. V and J are TRBV5-6 and TRBJ1-1; D possibly corresponds to TRBD1 (6 bases). V lost 0 bases to trimming and J lost 5 bases, with 11 bases between them. CDR3 length: 14 amino acids. Germline values: CDR1 SGHDT, CDR2 YYEEEE. For the CDR3, the DNA is TGTGCCAGCAGCTTGGGACCGACAGGTACTGAAGCTTTCTTT. This sequence encodes CASSLGPTGTEAFF.

Only a few counts were recorded for this clone. This chain joins TRBV29-1 and TRBJ2-1; TRBD2 aligns across 13 bases. The V gene end was trimmed by 6 bases and the J gene end by 7 bases; junction bases not matched to a gene: 9. The CDR3 totals 15 residues. The germline CDR1 and CDR2 sequences are SQVTM and ANQGSEA. CDR3: CSVATGTSGTNEQFF. In DNA, the CDR3 is TGCAGCGTCGCTACCGGGACTAGCGGGACAAATGAGCAGTTCTTC.

CDR3 region: CASSIDVAQYNEQFF. The CDR3 DNA reads TGTGCCAGTAGTATAGACGTAGCCCAGTACAATGAGCAGTTCTTC. This chain links TRBV19 with TRBJ2-1; D not resolved. Germline lookup yields CDR1 LNHDA and CDR2 SQIVND (reference sequence). This CDR3 spans 15 amino acids. V lost 0 bases, J lost 4 bases, and 10 bases lay in between.

V usage is TRBV7-2 and J usage is TRBJ2-5; 14 bases match TRBD2. V gave up 5 bases and J gave up 5 bases; unmatched junction bases: 7. The germline gives CDR1 SGHTA, CDR2 FQGNSA. The CDR3 totals 16 residues. CDR3 sequence: CASSARLAGGAETQYF. The CDR3, as DNA: TGTGCCAGCAGCGCCCGACTAGCGGGAGGGGCGGAGACCCAGTACTTC.

This clone was counted a few times. The J gene is TRBJ1-1, the V gene TRBV6-6, with D possibly TRBD1 on 5 matching bases. V gave up 7 bases and J gave up 1 base, with 13 bases separating them. Germline loops: CDR1 MNHNY, CDR2 SVGAGI (reference sequence). The CDR3 length is 14 residues. The CDR3 spells CASTLRQGNTEAFF. CDR3 coding DNA: TGTGCCAGCACGTTGCGGCAGGGGAACACTGAAGCTTTCTTT.

The V call is TRBV28, the J call TRBJ1-6, with 7 bases matching TRBD1. The CDR3 runs 18 residues. Germline V lookup: CDR1 MDHEN, CDR2 SYDVKM. Unmatched junction bases numbered 8, after V lost 3 bases and J lost 0 bases. The CDR3 sequence: CASSLGGGQLSYNSPLHF. CDR3 nucleotide sequence: TGTGCCAGCAGTTTGGGGGGGGGACAGCTCTCCTATAATTCACCCCTCCACTTT.

This clone was seen more than once but under ten times. The chain has TRBV2 and TRBJ1-1; perhaps TRBD1 as D (6 bases). V lost 6 bases to trimming and J lost 3 bases, with 8 bases between them. CDR1 SNHLY and CDR2 FYNNEI come from the germline V gene. CDR3 size: 12 residues. The CDR3 protein is CASSGTYTEAFF. CDR3 DNA: TGTGCCAGCAGCGGGACATACACTGAAGCTTTCTTT.

This sequence joins TRBV6-5 and TRBJ2-5; no clear D. Germline V gives CDR1 MNHEY, CDR2 SVGAGI. Between the trimmed V and J ends, which lost 6 bases and 7 bases, there was a span of 15 bases. The CDR3 has 13 amino acids. CDR3 nucleotides: TGTGCCAGCAGCCGAGACACGATTGGGACCCAGTACTTC. Translated: CASSRDTIGTQYF.

V gene TRBV19 combines with J gene TRBJ1-2, with TRBD1 matching over 10 bases. The CDR3 extends over 13 amino acids. From germline, CDR1 is LNHDA and CDR2 SQIVND (reference sequence). Germline trimming cut 6 bases from V and 5 bases from J; bases unmatched to any gene: 3. This chain's CDR3 is CASSQGQGYGYTF. The CDR3 nucleotides are TGTGCCAGTAGCCAGGGACAGGGGTATGGCTACACCTTC.

The CDR3 loop reads CASSLKARGSYEQYF. In DNA, the CDR3 is TGTGCCAGCAGTTTAAAGGCTAGGGGATCCTACGAGCAGTACTTC. This chain links TRBV27 with TRBJ2-7; D perhaps matches TRBD1 (5 bases). Trimming pared 2 bases from V and 1 base from J, leaving 12 bases between. This CDR3 has 15 residues. Germline V gives CDR1 MNHEY, CDR2 SMNVEV (reference sequence).

V usage is TRBV11-2 and J usage is TRBJ2-2; weak D call: TRBD1 (5 bases). Looked up from germline, CDR1 is SGHAT and CDR2 is FQNNGV. Trimming removed 1 base at V and 6 bases at J, with 15 bases between. The CDR3 contains 16 residues. CDR3 region: CASSLGSAGLAGELFF. The CDR3 nucleotides read TGTGCCAGCAGCTTAGGGTCCGCAGGGCTAGCCGGGGAGCTGTTTTTT. Variable domain in full (rest from reference TRBV11-2 and TRBJ2-2): EAGVAQSPRYKIIEKRQSVAFWCNPISGHATLYWYQQILGQGPKLLIQFQNNGVVDDSQLPKDRFSAERLKGVDSTLKIQPAKLEDSAVYLCASSLGSAGLAGELFFGEGSRLTVL.

This clone appeared a few times. This chain joins TRBV28 and TRBJ1-1; D possibly corresponds to TRBD1 (6 bases). V was pared by 7 bases and J by 0 bases, with 15 bases between. CDR1 is MDHEN and CDR2 is SYDVKM in the germline V gene. The CDR3 sequence is 15 residues long. The CDR3 nucleotides are TGTGCCAGCACCAAGTCCGGACAGATGAACACTGAAGCTTTCTTT. Translated: CASTKSGQMNTEAFF.

In DNA form, the CDR3 reads TGCGCCAGCAGCTTGGAGGCAGGCCTTAATGAAAAACTGTTTTTT. Its translation is CASSLEAGLNEKLFF. The V gene is TRBV5-1, the J gene TRBJ1-4; D is unclear. Germline loops: CDR1 SGHRS, CDR2 YFSETQ. V dropped 0 bases and J dropped 4 bases, with 10 bases sitting between them. The CDR3 is 15 residues long.

J is TRBJ1-2 and V is TRBV28, with D uncertain. CDR3 length: 15 residues. With 5 bases removed from V and 5 bases from J, the gap between germline ends came to 18 bases. Per the germline V gene, CDR1 is MDHEN and CDR2 is SYDVKM. CDR3 nucleotide sequence: TGTGCCAGCAGTCCAGGAACCACAGTGAGATATGGCTACACCTTC. Its protein is CASSPGTTVRYGYTF.

The V call is TRBV5-6, the J call TRBJ2-7; 8 positions match TRBD1. The CDR3 is made up of 14 amino acids. Germline CDR1 and CDR2: SGHDT and YYEEEE. V gave up 5 bases and J gave up 7 bases; unmatched junction bases: 11. The CDR3 DNA follows: TGTGCCAGCAGTCCTGGACAGGGAGGTCGGGAGCAGTACTTC. Translation gives CASSPGQGGREQYF.

The chain couples TRBV14 to TRBJ2-1, with 7 bases that match TRBD1. Germline CDR1 SGHDN, CDR2 FVKESK. The CDR3 is 17 residues long. V lost 3 bases and J lost 5; bases outside the gene matches: 13. The CDR3 here is CASSQGFTGALNNEQFF. The CDR3 bases are TGTGCCAGCAGCCAGGGGTTTACAGGGGCACTTAACAATGAGCAGTTCTTC.

This clone is a singleton in its sample. This chain connects TRBV6-4 to TRBJ2-1, with 11 bases identical to TRBD2. Germline V gene data show CDR1 as MRHNA and CDR2 as SNTAGT. The CDR3 runs to 14 residues. V lost 3 bases to trimming and J lost 9 bases; unmatched junction nucleotides: 4. CDR3 sequence reads: CASSEQTSGAEQFF. In DNA form, the CDR3 reads TGTGCCAGCAGTGAACAGACTAGCGGGGCTGAGCAGTTCTTC.

The chain employs TRBV7-9 and TRBJ1-4; a possible D gene is TRBD1 (6 bases). Trimming removed 5 bases at V and 8 bases at J, with 18 bases between. This CDR3 is built from 15 residues. In germline, CDR1 is SEHNR, CDR2 FQNEAQ (reference sequence). The CDR3 spells CASSQSGGGREKLFF. CDR3 DNA: TGTGCCAGCAGCCAATCCGGGGGCGGGCGAGAAAAACTGTTTTTT.